Listed here are 4 T cell receptor beta chains from one sample, sequenced in a study of long-term antiretroviral therapy in people with HIV. Running of the v3.0 immunoSEQ assay took place at survey level. This table comes from immunoSEQ multiplex PCR, and its TCRdb copy is limited to in-frame clones, with some not included. In the table there are more than 25,000 clones, roughly 84% of which are singletons. This sample comprised unsorted PBMCs, obtained 2 years after starting antiretroviral therapy. These receptors originate from a man aged 45 to 65 with HIV.

The genes are TRBV20-1 and TRBJ1-6, with unresolved D. CDR1 is DFQATT and CDR2 is SNEGSKA in the germline V gene (reference sequence). The V end was cut by 3 bases, the J end by 7 bases, with 4 bases between. The CDR3 has 11 amino acids. The CDR3 bases are TGCAGTGCTAGGAGAAATTCACCCCTCCACTTT. Residues: CSARRNSPLHF.

The chain links TRBV28 to TRBJ2-7, with D possibly being TRBD1 or TRBD2 (6 bases each). Germline V gives CDR1 MDHEN, CDR2 SYDVKM. The CDR3 has 14 amino acids. The V gene lost 4 bases and the J gene lost 2 bases, with 12 bases spanning the gap. The CDR3 DNA reads TGTGCCAGCAGTTATCCTAGGGGGGCCTACGAGCAGTACTTC. This encodes CASSYPRGAYEQYF.

V is TRBV4-1 and J is TRBJ2-7; 9 nucleotides align to TRBD2. Per the germline V gene, CDR1 is MGHRA and CDR2 is YSYEKL. The V and J ends lost 3 bases and 2 bases, in that order; junction bases with no gene match: 5. The CDR3 consists of 15 residues. The CDR3 DNA is TGCGCCAGCAGCCATGTAGCGGGAGCGACCTACGAGCAGTACTTC. Amino acid sequence: CASSHVAGATYEQYF.

The V gene is TRBV7-9, the J gene TRBJ1-1; a possible D gene is TRBD1 (5 bases). V gave up 5 bases and J gave up 3 bases, with 13 bases separating them. Germline V gene sequence: CDR1 SEHNR, CDR2 FQNEAQ (reference sequence). This CDR3 has 14 residues. The DNA of the CDR3 is TGTGCCAGCAGCCCGTGGTTGGGGGACACTGAAGCTTTCTTT. Residues: CASSPWLGDTEAFF. The variable domain in full, completed from reference TRBV7-9 and TRBJ1-1, reads DTGVSQNPRHKITKRGQNVTFRCDPISEHNRLYWYRQTLGQGPEFLTYFQNEAQLEKSRLLSDRFSAERPKGSFSTLEIQRTEQGDSAMYLCASSPWLGDTEAFFGQGTRLTVV.